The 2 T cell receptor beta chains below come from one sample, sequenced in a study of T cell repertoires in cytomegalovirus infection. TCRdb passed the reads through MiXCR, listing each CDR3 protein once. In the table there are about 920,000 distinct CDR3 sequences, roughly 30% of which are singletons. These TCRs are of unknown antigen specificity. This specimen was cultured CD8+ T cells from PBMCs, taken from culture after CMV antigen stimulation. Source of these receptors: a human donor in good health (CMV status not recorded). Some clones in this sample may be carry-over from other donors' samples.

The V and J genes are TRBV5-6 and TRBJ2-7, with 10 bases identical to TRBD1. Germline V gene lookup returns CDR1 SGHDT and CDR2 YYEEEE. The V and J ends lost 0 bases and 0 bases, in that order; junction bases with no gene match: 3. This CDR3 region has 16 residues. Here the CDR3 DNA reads TGTGCCAGCAGCTTGGCCTGGACAGGGGGCTCCTACGAGCAGTACGTC. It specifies CASSLAWTGGSYEQYV.

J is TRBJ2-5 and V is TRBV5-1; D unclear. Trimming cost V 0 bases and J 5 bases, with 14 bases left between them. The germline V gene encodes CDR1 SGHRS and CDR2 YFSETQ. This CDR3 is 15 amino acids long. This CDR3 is CASSLDAPQAETQYF. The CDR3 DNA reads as TGCGCCAGCAGCTTGGATGCACCCCAGGCGGAGACCCAGTACTTC. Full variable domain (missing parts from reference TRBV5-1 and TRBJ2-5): KAGVTQTPRYLIKTRGQQVTLSCSPISGHRSVSWYQQTPGQGLQFLFEYFSETQRNKGNFPGRFSGRQFSNSRSEMNVSTLELGDSALYLCASSLDAPQAETQYFGPGTRLLVL.